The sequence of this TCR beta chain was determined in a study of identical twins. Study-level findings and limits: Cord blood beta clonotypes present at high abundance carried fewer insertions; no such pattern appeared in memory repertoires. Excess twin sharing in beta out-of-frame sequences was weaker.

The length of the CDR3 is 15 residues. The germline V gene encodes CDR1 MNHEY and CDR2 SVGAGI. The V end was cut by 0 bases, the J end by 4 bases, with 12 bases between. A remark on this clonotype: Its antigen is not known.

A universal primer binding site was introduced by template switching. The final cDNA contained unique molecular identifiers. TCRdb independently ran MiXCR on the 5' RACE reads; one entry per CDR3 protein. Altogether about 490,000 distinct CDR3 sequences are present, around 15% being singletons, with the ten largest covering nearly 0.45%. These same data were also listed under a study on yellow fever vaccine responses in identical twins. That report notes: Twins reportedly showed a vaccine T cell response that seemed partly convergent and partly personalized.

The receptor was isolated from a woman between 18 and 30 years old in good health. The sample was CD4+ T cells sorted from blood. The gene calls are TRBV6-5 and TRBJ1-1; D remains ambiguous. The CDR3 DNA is TGTGCCAGCAGTTACTCGGTTGGGGTCGGCACTGAAGCTTTCTTT. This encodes CASSYSVGVGTEAFF.